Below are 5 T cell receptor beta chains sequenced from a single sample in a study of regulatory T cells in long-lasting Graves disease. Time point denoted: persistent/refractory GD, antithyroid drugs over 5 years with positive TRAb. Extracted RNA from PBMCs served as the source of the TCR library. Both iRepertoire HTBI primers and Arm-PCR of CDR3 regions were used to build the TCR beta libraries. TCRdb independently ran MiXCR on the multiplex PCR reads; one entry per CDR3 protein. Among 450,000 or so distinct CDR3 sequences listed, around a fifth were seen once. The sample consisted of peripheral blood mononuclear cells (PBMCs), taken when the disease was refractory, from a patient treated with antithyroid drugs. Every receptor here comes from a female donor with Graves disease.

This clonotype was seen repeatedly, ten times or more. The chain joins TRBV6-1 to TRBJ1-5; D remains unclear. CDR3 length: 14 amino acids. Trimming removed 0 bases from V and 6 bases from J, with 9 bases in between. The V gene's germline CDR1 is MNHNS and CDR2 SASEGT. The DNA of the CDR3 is TGTGCCAGCAGTGAAGCTGGAGGAGCTCAGCCCCAGCATTTT. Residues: CASSEAGGAQPQHF.

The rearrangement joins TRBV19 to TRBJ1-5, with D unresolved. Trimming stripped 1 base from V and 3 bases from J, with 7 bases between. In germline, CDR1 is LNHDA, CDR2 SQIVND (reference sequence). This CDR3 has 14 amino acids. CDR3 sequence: CASSIGGINQPQHF. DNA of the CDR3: TGTGCCAGTAGTATAGGAGGGATCAATCAGCCCCAGCATTTT.

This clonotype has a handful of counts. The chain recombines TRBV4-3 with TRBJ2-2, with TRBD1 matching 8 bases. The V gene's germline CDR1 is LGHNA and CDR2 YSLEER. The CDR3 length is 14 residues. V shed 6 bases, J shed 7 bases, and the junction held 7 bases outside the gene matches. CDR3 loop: CASRTDRALGELFF. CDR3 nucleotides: TGCGCCAGCAGAACGGACAGGGCTCTCGGGGAGCTGTTTTTT.

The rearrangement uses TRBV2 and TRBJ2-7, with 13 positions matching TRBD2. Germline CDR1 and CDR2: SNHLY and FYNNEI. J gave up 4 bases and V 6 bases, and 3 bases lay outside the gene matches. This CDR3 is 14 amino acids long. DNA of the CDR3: TGTGCCAGCAGCACGGGACTAGCGGGATACGAGCAGTACTTC. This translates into CASSTGLAGYEQYF.

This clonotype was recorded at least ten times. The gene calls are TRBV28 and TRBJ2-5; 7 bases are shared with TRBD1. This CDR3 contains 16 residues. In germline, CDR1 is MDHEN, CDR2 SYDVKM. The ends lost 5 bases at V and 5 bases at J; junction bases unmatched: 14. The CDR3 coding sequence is TGTGCCAGCAGTCCGGGGCTGACAGGGCCCGGGGAGACCCAGTACTTC. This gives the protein CASSPGLTGPGETQYF.